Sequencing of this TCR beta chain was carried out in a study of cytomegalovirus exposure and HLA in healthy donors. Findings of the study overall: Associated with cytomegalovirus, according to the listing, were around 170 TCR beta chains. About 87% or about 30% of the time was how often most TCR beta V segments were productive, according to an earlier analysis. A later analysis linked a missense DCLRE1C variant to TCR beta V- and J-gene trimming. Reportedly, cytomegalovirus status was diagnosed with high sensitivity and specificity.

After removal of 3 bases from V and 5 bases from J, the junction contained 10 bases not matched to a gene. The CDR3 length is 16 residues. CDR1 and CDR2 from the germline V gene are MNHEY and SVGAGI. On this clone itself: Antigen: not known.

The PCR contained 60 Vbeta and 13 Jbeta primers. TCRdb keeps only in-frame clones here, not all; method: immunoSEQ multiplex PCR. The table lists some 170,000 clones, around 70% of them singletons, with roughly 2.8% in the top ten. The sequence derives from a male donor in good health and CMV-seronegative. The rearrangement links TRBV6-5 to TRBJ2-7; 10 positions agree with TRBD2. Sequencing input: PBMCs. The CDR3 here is CASSYTTSGSGNEQYF. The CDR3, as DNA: TGTGCCAGCAGTTATACGACTAGCGGGTCTGGCAACGAGCAGTACTTC.